This T cell receptor (beta chain) was sequenced in a study of CD8+CD57+ T cells in acquired aplastic anemia. Across the study: Sorted CD4+ plus CD8+ cells gave DNA averaging around 3 ug.

CDR3 and TCR beta VDJ profiling relied on genomic DNA as the template. Using its own MiXCR run on the reads, TCRdb lists one record per CDR3 protein. The sample has 400,000 to 450,000 distinct CDR3 sequences; 55% to 75% are singletons. In the case of this clonotype: One end of the junction does not line up with germline, which may come from a read error.

The CDR3 contains 10 residues. The V gene's germline CDR1 is DFQATT and CDR2 SNEGSKA (reference sequence). The chain links TRBV20-1 to TRBJ2-5, with a tentative D call TRBD2 (6 bases). The sample consisted of sorted CD4+, CD8+, or CD8+CD57+ T cells (not recorded which) from PBMCs. The source is a human donor in good health, serving as a control. The CDR3 nucleotides are TGCAGTGCTAGAGATGGGAGGCAGCAATTC. It specifies CSARDGRQQF.